These 20 T cell receptor beta chains originate from one sample sequenced in a study of cytomegalovirus exposure and HLA in healthy donors. 13 Jbeta primers and 60 Vbeta primers were used for the PCR. TCRdb's copy holds only in-frame clones and misses some; the assay was immunoSEQ multiplex PCR. Of approximately 190,000 clones in the sample, over 80% are singletons; the top ten hold about 6%. The material sequenced was PBMCs. These TCRs come from a man aged 40-49 years in good health and CMV-seropositive.

V gene TRBV7-9 combines with J gene TRBJ2-5, with 9 bases aligning to TRBD1. The V gene end was trimmed by 0 bases and the J gene end by 5 bases; junction bases not matched to a gene: 4. This CDR3 is 15 amino acids long. Germline lookup yields CDR1 SEHNR and CDR2 FQNEAQ (reference sequence). The CDR3 loop is CASSLAGTGMETQYF. The CDR3 nucleotides read TGTGCCAGCAGCTTAGCCGGGACAGGGATGGAGACCCAGTACTTC.

Notes on this clone: Likely a read error: the CDR3 ends without its conserved phenylalanine or tryptophan. This rearrangement joins TRBV7-6 to TRBJ1-5; 7 positions agree with TRBD1. Germline-derived CDR1 and CDR2 are SGHVS and FNYEAQ. Trimming cost V 1 base and J 2 bases; bases outside gene matches: 2. The CDR3 totals 15 residues. The CDR3 DNA is TGTGCCAGCAGCTTAGGGACAGGTGGCAATCAGCCCCAGCATTCT. Protein sequence: CASSLGTGGNQPQHS.

The chain is built from TRBV25-1 and TRBJ2-5, with 7 bases identical to TRBD1. V lost 5 bases to trimming and J lost 5 bases; unmatched junction nucleotides: 11. CDR3 length: 15 residues. Germline CDR1 MGHDK, CDR2 SYGVNS. CDR3 coding DNA: TGTGCCAGCAGTTCCCCCCGTGACAGGGAGGAGACCCAGTACTTC. Its translation: CASSSPRDREETQYF.

A single count supports this clone. The chain combines TRBV29-1 with TRBJ2-2; TRBD1 might be the D (6 bases). V shed 7 bases and J shed 3 bases, with 6 bases lying between them. The length of the CDR3 is 11 residues. Germline lookup yields CDR1 SQVTM and CDR2 ANQGSEA. CDR3 region: CSAGDTGELFF. CDR3 nucleotide sequence: TGCAGCGCAGGGGACACCGGGGAGCTGTTTTTT.

The CDR3 bases are TGTGCCAGCAGCCCAAAAGATACGCAGTATTTT. Translation gives CASSPKDTQYF. The chain carries TRBV7-9 and TRBJ2-3, with D hard to call. CDR1 SEHNR and CDR2 FQNEAQ come from the germline V gene (reference sequence). Trimming left V 5 bases short and J 5 bases short, with 5 bases between. The length of the CDR3 is 11 residues. Full variable domain (outside the CDR3, taken from reference TRBV7-9 and TRBJ2-3): DTGVSQNPRHKITKRGQNVTFRCDPISEHNRLYWYRQTLGQGPEFLTYFQNEAQLEKSRLLSDRFSAERPKGSFSTLEIQRTEQGDSAMYLCASSPKDTQYFGPGTRLTVL.

This chain uses TRBV2 with TRBJ2-7; no clear D. This CDR3 has 12 residues. V was clipped by 6 bases and J by 5 bases, with 11 bases between them. Germline CDR1 is SNHLY and CDR2 is FYNNEI. The DNA of the CDR3 is TGTGCCAGCAGCTCTATCCCCAACGAGCAGTACTTC. This codes for CASSSIPNEQYF. Full variable domain (rest looked up from reference TRBV2 and TRBJ2-7): EPEVTQTPSHQVTQMGQEVILRCVPISNHLYFYWYRQILGQKVEFLVSFYNNEISEKSEIFDDQFSVERPDGSNFTLKIRSTKLEDSAMYFCASSSIPNEQYFGPGTRLTVT.

The chain recombines TRBV7-8 with TRBJ2-1; a possible D gene is TRBD2 (6 bases). V lost 5 bases and J lost 0, with 14 bases in between. The CDR3 is made up of 16 amino acids. Per germline, CDR1 SGHVS and CDR2 FQNEAQ. In DNA, the CDR3 is TGTGCCAGCAGCGAGAGGGCGGGGAGCTCCTACAATGAGCAGTTCTTC. Amino acid sequence: CASSERAGSSYNEQFF.

The genes are TRBV7-3 and TRBJ1-3; 7 bases match TRBD1. Germline CDR1 reads SGHTA; CDR2 reads FQGTGA. The CDR3 runs to 13 residues. J gave up 4 bases and V 5 bases, and 2 bases lay outside the gene matches. The CDR3 spells CASSTGDGNTIYF. CDR3 bases: TGTGCCAGCAGCACAGGGGACGGAAACACCATATATTTT.

This chain joins TRBV9 and TRBJ2-7; 7 bases agree with TRBD2. V was pared by 0 bases and J by 3 bases, with 3 bases of the junction left unmatched. The CDR3 length is 14 residues. Per germline, CDR1 SGDLS and CDR2 YYNGEE. DNA of the CDR3: TGTGCCAGCAGCGTAGGGACTAGAAGCTACGAGCAGTACTTC. The encoded protein is CASSVGTRSYEQYF.

The chain joins TRBV5-1 to TRBJ2-7, with TRBD1 matching 10 bases. CDR3 size: 16 residues. V was clipped by 4 bases and J by 2 bases; unmatched bases: 9. From germline, CDR1 is SGHRS and CDR2 YFSETQ. The CDR3 loop reads CASSGGWGQGTYEQYF. For the CDR3, the DNA is TGCGCCAGCAGCGGGGGGTGGGGACAGGGGACCTACGAGCAGTACTTC.

This sequence joins TRBV6-1 and TRBJ2-5; no definite D call. Germline CDR1 is MNHNS and CDR2 is SASEGT. Trimming removed 1 base from V and 1 base from J, with 19 bases in between. CDR3 length equals 18 residues. The CDR3 DNA reads TGTGCCAGCAGTGAAGAATTCCTCATGAAGTGGGCCCAAGAGACCCAGTACTTC. Protein product: CASSEEFLMKWAQETQYF.

J is TRBJ2-7 and V is TRBV11-2, with D perhaps matching TRBD2 (6 bases). This CDR3 has 13 amino acids. Germline CDR1 reads SGHAT; CDR2 reads FQNNGV. V was cut by 5 bases and J by 7 bases, with 15 bases left in between. The CDR3, as DNA: TGTGCCAGCAGCGGGGTGACTAGGGCAGAGCAGTACTTC. Encoded protein: CASSGVTRAEQYF.

This clone was seen just once. Additional DNA sequences in this sample encode the identical CDR3. The chain carries TRBV6-4 and TRBJ1-1; 10 nucleotides line up with TRBD1. The germline gives CDR1 MRHNA, CDR2 SNTAGT. The CDR3 runs 14 residues. Trimming cost V 3 bases and J 4 bases; bases outside gene matches: 2. The CDR3 loop reads CASSEGQGGTEAFF. For the CDR3, the DNA is TGTGCCAGCAGTGAAGGACAGGGGGGCACTGAAGCTTTCTTT.

The CDR3 nucleotides read TGTGCCAGCAGCCCGGGGGTAGCGACCTACAATGAGCAGTTCTTC. It is translated as CASSPGVATYNEQFF. The rearrangement links TRBV5-8 to TRBJ2-1; the D gene is possibly TRBD2 (6 bases). CDR1 is SGHTS, CDR2 YDEGEE, per germline. V gave up 4 bases and J gave up 2 bases, with 13 bases separating them. The CDR3 runs 15 residues.

V is TRBV30 and J is TRBJ1-6; 10 nucleotides agree with TRBD1. This CDR3 region has 13 residues. CDR1 is GTSNPN, CDR2 SVGIG, per germline (reference sequence). Germline trimming cut 5 bases from V and 10 bases from J; bases unmatched to any gene: 5. CDR3: CAWGTGEGSPLHF. CDR3 nucleotide sequence: TGTGCCTGGGGGACAGGGGAGGGATCACCCCTCCACTTT.

The rearrangement links TRBV29-1 to TRBJ1-2; D is ambiguous. This CDR3 has 14 amino acids. Germline V gene sequence: CDR1 SQVTM, CDR2 ANQGSEA. V lost 3 bases to trimming and J lost 8 bases, with 19 bases between them. The CDR3 loop reads CSVDMSGAGGGYTF. The CDR3 DNA is TGCAGCGTTGACATGTCAGGCGCCGGAGGGGGCTACACCTTC. Full variable domain (outside the CDR3, taken from reference TRBV29-1 and TRBJ1-2): SAVISQKPSRDICQRGTSLTIQCQVDSQVTMMFWYRQQPGQSLTLIATANQGSEATYESGFVIDKFPISRPNLTFSTLTVSNMSPEDSSIYLCSVDMSGAGGGYTFGSGTRLTVV.

This clone was seen more than once but under ten times. The CDR3 sequence is CASSPRQGYNEQFF. CDR3 coding DNA: TGTGCCAGCAGCCCCAGACAGGGTTACAATGAGCAGTTCTTC. This rearrangement joins TRBV7-2 to TRBJ2-1; the match to TRBD1 covers 7 bases. Germline assignment: CDR1 SGHTA and CDR2 FQGNSA. The J segment lost 4 bases and the V segment lost 5 bases, leaving 5 bases of the junction unmatched. The CDR3 covers 14 residues.

The gene calls are TRBV15 and TRBJ1-6; D is ambiguous. The length of the CDR3 is 13 residues. Germline CDR1 LNHNV, CDR2 YYDKDF (reference sequence). V gave up 0 bases and J gave up 10 bases, with 7 bases separating them. CDR3: CATSREGGSPLHF. The CDR3 coding sequence is TGTGCCACCAGCAGAGAGGGAGGGTCACCCCTCCACTTT.

The V call is TRBV6-5, the J call TRBJ2-7, with 7 bases fitting TRBD2. CDR1 is MNHEY and CDR2 is SVGAGI in the germline V gene. The CDR3 covers 14 residues. V shed 5 bases, J shed 2 bases, and the junction held 6 bases outside the gene matches. CDR3 DNA: TGTGCCAGCAGTCGGGCCGGGGGGACCTACGAGCAGTACTTC. Its protein is CASSRAGGTYEQYF.

V gene TRBV5-8 combines with J gene TRBJ1-5; the D is unclear. The V gene lost 0 bases and the J gene lost 1 base, with 8 bases spanning the gap. The CDR3 is made up of 15 amino acids. Germline V gene sequence: CDR1 SGHTS, CDR2 YDEGEE. CDR3 nucleotide sequence: TGTGCCAGCAGCTTGGGACTAACCAGCAATCAGCCCCAGCATTTT. Amino acid sequence: CASSLGLTSNQPQHF.